Listed below are T cell receptor beta chains from one sample, sequenced in a study of blood T cell repertoires in COVID-19. Clones were sequenced by immunoSEQ multiplex PCR, and TCRdb holds only the in-frame ones, with some missing. The data hold about 330,000 clones, with 87% observed a single time. Sequenced: peripheral blood. The receptors shown here come from a man younger than 45 with COVID-19, enrolled during active disease. CDR3s include the opening cysteine and the closing phenylalanine or tryptophan. The D gene is left open where the match is weak. The listing skips clone size in some rows; elsewhere it reads once, few, many or a size class.

v_call: TRBV7-2
clone_size: .
d_call: .
j_call: TRBJ1-6
cdr3_nt: TGTGCCAGCAGCTCCACATCTAATTCACCCCTCCACTTT
cdr3_aa: CASSSTSNSPLHF

v_call: TRBV11-2
clone_size: .
d_call: .
j_call: TRBJ2-5
cdr3_nt: TGTGCCAGCAGCTTAAATATCGAGACCCAGTACTTC
cdr3_aa: CASSLNIETQYF

v_call: TRBV19
clone_size: .
d_call: TRBD2
j_call: TRBJ2-1
cdr3_nt: TGTGCCAGTAGTATAGTCGACGGGGGGGCAAATGAGCAGTTCTTC
cdr3_aa: CASSIVDGGANEQFF

v_call: TRBV6-2/TRBV6-3
clone_size: once
d_call: TRBD1
j_call: TRBJ1-1
cdr3_nt: TGTGCCAGCAGCTCCGGGACAGGGGGCGTCACTGAAGCTTTCTTT
cdr3_aa: CASSSGTGGVTEAFF

v_call: TRBV7-9
clone_size: .
d_call: TRBD1
j_call: TRBJ1-5
cdr3_nt: TGTGCCAGCAGCTTATGGGGGACAGGGAATCAGCCCCAGCATTTT
cdr3_aa: CASSLWGTGNQPQHF

v_call: TRBV15
clone_size: .
d_call: .
j_call: TRBJ1-1
cdr3_nt: TGTGCCACCAGCAGAGATTCCCGCAGGCTCCCCTCTGAAGCTTTCTTT
cdr3_aa: CATSRDSRRLPSEAFF

v_call: TRBV7-3
clone_size: .
d_call: .
j_call: TRBJ2-1
cdr3_nt: TGTGCCAGCAGCAAAGAGACAGTAACCCATGAGCAGTTCTTC
cdr3_aa: CASSKETVTHEQFF

v_call: TRBV27
clone_size: few
d_call: .
j_call: TRBJ2-7
cdr3_nt: TGTGCCAGCAGTTTATCTACAGGGCTTGCCTACGAGCAGTACTTC
cdr3_aa: CASSLSTGLAYEQYF

v_call: TRBV6-6
clone_size: .
d_call: .
j_call: TRBJ2-1
cdr3_nt: TGTGCCAGCAGTTACCTCTCCTACAATGAGCAGTTCTTC
cdr3_aa: CASSYLSYNEQFF

v_call: TRBV7-2
clone_size: .
d_call: TRBD1
j_call: TRBJ2-7
cdr3_nt: TGTGCCAGCAGCAAACAGGGGGCGCCTCCGGAGCAGTACTTC
cdr3_aa: CASSKQGAPPEQYF

v_call: TRBV2
clone_size: .
d_call: .
j_call: TRBJ1-2
cdr3_nt: TGTGCCAGCAGTGTAAGGCCGGAGGAAAGGGGCTACACCTTC
cdr3_aa: CASSVRPEERGYTF

v_call: TRBV7-9
clone_size: .
d_call: .
j_call: TRBJ2-7
cdr3_nt: TGTGCCAGCAGCTTAGGGATGCGGTCCAACGAGCAGTACTTC
cdr3_aa: CASSLGMRSNEQYF

v_call: TRBV4-3
clone_size: .
d_call: .
j_call: TRBJ2-6
cdr3_nt: TGCGCCAGCAGCCAAGACGGGGGGCAAGCCAACGTCCTGACTTTC
cdr3_aa: CASSQDGGQANVLTF

v_call: TRBV29-1
clone_size: .
d_call: .
j_call: TRBJ2-1
cdr3_nt: TGCAGCGTTGAAATGGGCCGGAAGAATGAGCAGTTCTTC
cdr3_aa: CSVEMGRKNEQFF

v_call: TRBV27
clone_size: .
d_call: .
j_call: TRBJ2-7
cdr3_nt: TGTGCCAGCAGTCCGTCGGGGTGGGCCTACGAGCAGTACTTC
cdr3_aa: CASSPSGWAYEQYF

v_call: TRBV15
clone_size: .
d_call: .
j_call: TRBJ1-2
cdr3_nt: TGTGCCACCAGCGAATCCCCAGGGGAAGGAAAGTCCCTCTATGGCTACACCTTC
cdr3_aa: CATSESPGEGKSLYGYTF

v_call: TRBV3-1/TRBV3-2
clone_size: .
d_call: .
j_call: TRBJ2-1
cdr3_nt: TGTGCCAGCAGCCAACCGTACTTAGTCCCGAACAATGAGCAGTTCTTC
cdr3_aa: CASSQPYLVPNNEQFF

v_call: TRBV19
clone_size: few
d_call: .
j_call: TRBJ1-2
cdr3_nt: TGTGCCAGTAGTCCTACAGGGTCGAGTGGCTACACCTTC
cdr3_aa: CASSPTGSSGYTF

v_call: TRBV6-6
clone_size: .
d_call: TRBD1
j_call: TRBJ1-2
cdr3_nt: TGTGCCAGCAGTTCTCAACAGGGGGCGATATCTGGCTACACCTTC
cdr3_aa: CASSSQQGAISGYTF

v_call: TRBV5-1
clone_size: .
d_call: .
j_call: TRBJ2-1
cdr3_nt: TGCGCCAGCAGCTTGGTTGCGGGGCCCCCCTCCTACAATGAGCAGTTCTTC
cdr3_aa: CASSLVAGPPSYNEQFF

v_call: TRBV4-1
clone_size: .
d_call: .
j_call: TRBJ2-7
cdr3_nt: TGCGCCAGCAGCCCAAGGGCGGGATCCTACGAGCAGTACTTC
cdr3_aa: CASSPRAGSYEQYF

v_call: TRBV7-2
clone_size: .
d_call: .
j_call: TRBJ1-2
cdr3_nt: TGTGCCAGCAGCTTAGAAATGGCGGCCCCCTATGGCTACACCTTC
cdr3_aa: CASSLEMAAPYGYTF

v_call: TRBV11-2
clone_size: .
d_call: .
j_call: TRBJ1-3
cdr3_nt: TGTGCCAGCAGCTTAGATGGGAGAGGTCCTGGAAACACCATATATTTT
cdr3_aa: CASSLDGRGPGNTIYF

v_call: TRBV5-1
clone_size: .
d_call: .
j_call: TRBJ2-5
cdr3_nt: TGCGCCAGCAGCTTGAATCCGGGAATCCAAGAGACCCAGTACTTC
cdr3_aa: CASSLNPGIQETQYF

v_call: TRBV7-9
clone_size: once
d_call: TRBD1
j_call: TRBJ2-7
cdr3_nt: TGTGCCAGCAGCTCCCGCTCACTAGGGACAGGGGATGCCTACGAGCAGTACTTC
cdr3_aa: CASSSRSLGTGDAYEQYF

v_call: TRBV7-8
clone_size: .
d_call: TRBD1
j_call: TRBJ2-6
cdr3_nt: TGTGCCAGCAGCTTAAAAGCAGGGGGCGCAGCTGGGGCCAACGTCCTGACTTTC
cdr3_aa: CASSLKAGGAAGANVLTF

v_call: TRBV4-1
clone_size: .
d_call: TRBD1
j_call: TRBJ1-4
cdr3_nt: TGCGCCAGCAGCCCTCACCAACAGGGGGCGCGGGGGTATGAAAAACTGTTTTTT
cdr3_aa: CASSPHQQGARGYEKLFF

v_call: TRBV15
clone_size: .
d_call: .
j_call: TRBJ2-1
cdr3_nt: TGTGCCACCAGCAGAGATCGGGGGTTTTCCTACAATGAGCAGTTCTTC
cdr3_aa: CATSRDRGFSYNEQFF

v_call: TRBV12-5
clone_size: .
d_call: TRBD1
j_call: TRBJ1-1
cdr3_nt: TGTGCTAGTGCCCCGGGACAGGGGGATACTGAAGCTTTCTTT
cdr3_aa: CASAPGQGDTEAFF

v_call: TRBV7-2
clone_size: .
d_call: TRBD1
j_call: TRBJ1-2
cdr3_nt: TGTGCCAGCGGGACAGGGGGCGCGGGAACTGGCTACACCTTC
cdr3_aa: CASGTGGAGTGYTF

v_call: TRBV29-1
clone_size: once
d_call: TRBD1
j_call: TRBJ1-5
cdr3_nt: TGCAGCGTTGCAGGGACAGACAATAGCAATCAGCCCCAGCATTTT
cdr3_aa: CSVAGTDNSNQPQHF

v_call: TRBV7-2
clone_size: .
d_call: .
j_call: TRBJ2-1
cdr3_nt: TGTGCCAGCAGCTCCAGAGGGGGTAATGAGCAGTTCTTC
cdr3_aa: CASSSRGGNEQFF

v_call: TRBV28
clone_size: .
d_call: TRBD1
j_call: TRBJ2-3
cdr3_nt: TGTGCCAGCGGGGACAGAAGCACAGATACGCAGTATTTT
cdr3_aa: CASGDRSTDTQYF

v_call: TRBV5-1
clone_size: .
d_call: .
j_call: TRBJ2-7
cdr3_nt: TGCGCCAGCAGCTTGAGGACAGCAACCTACGAGCAGTACTTC
cdr3_aa: CASSLRTATYEQYF

v_call: TRBV7-3
clone_size: few
d_call: TRBD1
j_call: TRBJ2-5
cdr3_nt: TGTGCCAGCAGCTCCCCTAGCCCTGGACAGGGCACGTTGAACTTC
cdr3_aa: CASSSPSPGQGTLNF

v_call: TRBV6-5
clone_size: once
d_call: .
j_call: TRBJ2-2
cdr3_nt: TGTGCCAGCAGTTACTTTAGCCCGATAGACGGTGGGGAGCTGTTTTTT
cdr3_aa: CASSYFSPIDGGELFF

v_call: TRBV27
clone_size: .
d_call: .
j_call: TRBJ2-7
cdr3_nt: TGTGCCAGCAGTTTATCGGACTCTAGAGTGCAGTACTTC
cdr3_aa: CASSLSDSRVQYF

v_call: TRBV3-1/TRBV3-2
clone_size: .
d_call: .
j_call: TRBJ1-2
cdr3_nt: TGTGCCAGCAGCCAAGCTTCAGGGGCCGGCGGCTACACCTTC
cdr3_aa: CASSQASGAGGYTF

v_call: TRBV15
clone_size: .
d_call: TRBD1
j_call: TRBJ1-5
cdr3_nt: TGTGCCACCAGCGGACCGGGACAGGGCAAAGGATATAGCAATCAGCCCCAGCATTTT
cdr3_aa: CATSGPGQGKGYSNQPQHF

v_call: TRBV9
clone_size: .
d_call: .
j_call: TRBJ2-2
cdr3_nt: TGTGCCAGCAGCTTAGCCCTCGTTGACACCGGGGAGCTGTTTTTT
cdr3_aa: CASSLALVDTGELFF

v_call: TRBV6-5
clone_size: .
d_call: TRBD1
j_call: TRBJ1-4
cdr3_nt: TGTGCCAGCAGTCCCGGGACAGGGGTTAATGAAAAACTGTTTTTT
cdr3_aa: CASSPGTGVNEKLFF

v_call: TRBV3-1/TRBV3-2
clone_size: .
d_call: .
j_call: TRBJ1-3
cdr3_nt: TGTGCCAGCAGCCAAGACGCAAGGAGGGGCAGACTCTCTGGAAACACCATATATTTT
cdr3_aa: CASSQDARRGRLSGNTIYF

v_call: TRBV19
clone_size: .
d_call: TRBD1
j_call: TRBJ1-1
cdr3_nt: TGTGCCAGTAGTATCCTTTTTGACAGGGGAGGCGGCACTGAAGCTTTCTTT
cdr3_aa: CASSILFDRGGGTEAFF

v_call: TRBV5-1
clone_size: once
d_call: .
j_call: TRBJ1-2
cdr3_nt: TGCGCCAGCAGCCCAGAGCGCGCAAACTATGGCTACACCTTC
cdr3_aa: CASSPERANYGYTF

v_call: TRBV5-1
clone_size: .
d_call: TRBD1
j_call: TRBJ2-1
cdr3_nt: TGCGCCAGCAGCCCGATGGGACAGGGATCTTACGAGCAGTTCTTC
cdr3_aa: CASSPMGQGSYEQFF

v_call: TRBV29-1
clone_size: .
d_call: .
j_call: TRBJ1-1
cdr3_nt: TGCAGCGTGTCCCCCCTAGGGAACACTGAAGCTTTCTTT
cdr3_aa: CSVSPLGNTEAFF

v_call: TRBV19
clone_size: .
d_call: TRBD2
j_call: TRBJ2-7
cdr3_nt: TGTGCCAGTAGTAGACGACTAGCGGGAGAAATCGAGCAGTACTTC
cdr3_aa: CASSRRLAGEIEQYF

v_call: TRBV7-2
clone_size: .
d_call: TRBD2
j_call: TRBJ2-5
cdr3_nt: TGTGCCAGCAGCTTATGGGTCAGAGCCAGGAGCGGGAGAAAAGAGACCCAGTACTTC
cdr3_aa: CASSLWVRARSGRKETQYF

v_call: TRBV5-1
clone_size: .
d_call: .
j_call: TRBJ2-5
cdr3_nt: TGCGCCAGCAACCGGATCGGGGGAGGTGAGACCCAGTACTTC
cdr3_aa: CASNRIGGGETQYF

v_call: TRBV28
clone_size: .
d_call: TRBD1
j_call: TRBJ2-2
cdr3_nt: TGTGCCAGCAGTTCCGACAGGGGTGCCGGGGAGCTGTTTTTT
cdr3_aa: CASSSDRGAGELFF

v_call: TRBV6-2/TRBV6-3
clone_size: .
d_call: TRBD2
j_call: TRBJ2-1
cdr3_nt: TGTGCCAGCAGTTACTCGATTATTAGCGGGAGGGACTTACACAATGAGCAGTTCTTC
cdr3_aa: CASSYSIISGRDLHNEQFF

v_call: TRBV28
clone_size: .
d_call: TRBD1
j_call: TRBJ2-7
cdr3_nt: TGTGCCAGCAGTCCCCCCCAGCCGGGACAGAGGGAGCAGTACTTC
cdr3_aa: CASSPPQPGQREQYF

v_call: TRBV4-1
clone_size: .
d_call: .
j_call: TRBJ1-4
cdr3_nt: TGCGCCAGCAGCCAAGGTGGGGGGGGCAGATTTAATGAAAAACTGTTTTTT
cdr3_aa: CASSQGGGGRFNEKLFF

v_call: TRBV7-2
clone_size: .
d_call: .
j_call: TRBJ2-1
cdr3_nt: TGTGCCAGCAGACCGCCGGGGGATGAGCAGTTCTTC
cdr3_aa: CASRPPGDEQFF

v_call: TRBV7-2
clone_size: .
d_call: .
j_call: TRBJ2-5
cdr3_nt: TGTGCCAGCAGCTTATCGTCAGGAGAGACCCAGTACTTC
cdr3_aa: CASSLSSGETQYF